These 8 T cell receptor beta chains were sequenced from one sample in a study of monozygotic twins with inflammatory bowel disease. TCRdb re-called the 5' RACE reads and shows each CDR3 protein once, DNA omitted. In total, the table holds about 330,000 distinct CDR3 sequences. The sample comprised blood. The receptors shown here come from a human donor with ulcerative colitis or Crohn's disease, or a healthy co-twin of an affected twin (not recorded which).

The chain recombines TRBV28 with TRBJ2-7; TCRdb returns TRBD1, unconfirmable since there is no DNA. The CDR3 extends over 15 amino acids. Germline CDR1 MDHEN, CDR2 SYDVKM. The CDR3 loop is CASSPHGTGSYEQYF.

V and J are TRBV5-1 and TRBJ2-7; absent DNA, TCRdb's TRBD1 call cannot be checked. The CDR3 length is 15 residues. The germline gives CDR1 SGHRS, CDR2 YFSETQ. The CDR3 sequence: CASSAWTGGGHEQYF.

The rearrangement joins TRBV5-6 to TRBJ1-5; TCRdb's D call of TRBD1 is untestable without DNA. Germline V gene sequence: CDR1 SGHDT, CDR2 YYEEEE. The CDR3 has 15 amino acids. The CDR3 loop is CASSLRTGRSQPQHF.

The CDR3 loop reads CASSRGNRYEQYF. The chain uses TRBV25-1 and TRBJ2-7; the D gene TCRdb calls, TRBD1, cannot be checked with no DNA. The germline V gene has CDR1 MGHDK and CDR2 SYGVNS. The CDR3 contains 13 residues.

V gene TRBV4-1 combines with J gene TRBJ2-1; the D gene TCRdb calls, TRBD1, cannot be checked with no DNA. Germline V gene data show CDR1 as MGHRA and CDR2 as YSYEKL. There are 18 residues in the CDR3. The CDR3 reads CASSQGAPVRTVENEQFF.

The V and J genes are TRBV28 and TRBJ1-2; with no DNA, the TCRdb D assignment of TRBD1 cannot be verified. The CDR3 has 13 residues. CDR1 and CDR2 from the germline V gene are MDHEN and SYDVKM. The CDR3 loop reads CASSLQGKYGYTF.

The rearrangement joins TRBV20-1 to TRBJ2-7; TCRdb picks TRBD1, but there is no DNA to check that call. The CDR3 sequence is 15 residues long. The germline CDR1 and CDR2 sequences are DFQATT and SNEGSKA (reference sequence). This CDR3 is CSASHLAGQTYEQYF.

The chain employs TRBV7-9 and TRBJ2-5. CDR1 is SEHNR, CDR2 FQNEAQ, per germline (reference sequence). This CDR3 region has 14 residues. CDR3: CASSLRVVEETQYF.